This T cell receptor beta chain was sequenced in a study of HIV-infected patients and healthy controls. Study conclusions and caveats: Donor HLA types were not determined in the study. In healthy controls, MAIT alpha CDR3s were common; in HIV+ repertoires, severely depleted.

cDNA was made from about 510 ng RNA using alpha and beta constant primers. Using multiplexing indices, alpha and beta chain libraries were generated apart by chain-specific third strand synthesis. Each molecule carried a 12-nucleotide identifier made of two joined random hexamers added before amplification. TCRdb re-called the 5' RACE reads with MiXCR, one entry per CDR3 protein. Among approximately 15,000 distinct CDR3 sequences listed, 6% to 9% were seen once. Per germline, CDR1 ENHRY and CDR2 SYGVKD. The CDR3 loop spans 13 amino acids. Trimming stripped 6 bases from V and 6 bases from J, with 15 bases between. By share of the sample, this clonotype is medium-sized. The antigen remains undetermined. All unsorted peripheral T cells were captured because whole blood was used without fractionation. Two fifths of the ten uninfected healthy control donors were sampled twice, three to four months apart.

The receptor was derived from an adult in good health. Sequenced material: blood. The rearrangement joins TRBV10-3 to TRBJ2-7, with D hard to call. The CDR3 sequence is CAIRGGGPGEQYF. CDR3 nucleotide sequence: TGTGCCATCAGGGGCGGTGGTCCGGGCGAGCAGTACTTC.